The 22 T cell receptor beta chains reported below all come from one sample, sequenced in a study of cytomegalovirus exposure and HLA in healthy donors. The primer mix had 60 Vbeta and 13 Jbeta primers. Sequencing was performed with immunoSEQ multiplex PCR; in TCRdb, only in-frame clones are kept and a portion is missing. The table has approximately 160,000 clones, around three quarters seen once; the top ten hold approximately 1.6%. Specimen: PBMCs. Receptors were obtained from a woman under 40 in good health and CMV-seronegative.

A few counts support this clone. V usage is TRBV5-1 and J usage is TRBJ2-1; 10 nucleotides align to TRBD2. The CDR3 has 16 residues. Trimming took 2 bases from V and 7 from J; bases not matched to a gene: 9. The germline V gene encodes CDR1 SGHRS and CDR2 YFSETQ. In DNA form, the CDR3 reads TGCGCCAGCAGCTTAGGGAGCGGAGCGGGGGGGAATGAGCAGTTCTTC. This gives the protein CASSLGSGAGGNEQFF.

The chain joins TRBV4-1 to TRBJ1-1, with unresolved D. Between the trimmed V and J ends, which lost 6 bases and 6 bases, there was a span of 14 bases. This CDR3 region has 13 residues. Germline V gene data show CDR1 as MGHRA and CDR2 as YSYEKL. The CDR3 is CASSLRDYAEAFF. The CDR3 region has the DNA TGCGCCAGCAGTCTTCGGGATTACGCTGAAGCTTTCTTT.

The chain has TRBV19 and TRBJ1-3; D is unresolved. This CDR3 comprises 11 residues. Germline V gene lookup returns CDR1 LNHDA and CDR2 SQIVND (reference sequence). Trimming stripped 6 bases from V and 6 bases from J, with 6 bases between. The CDR3 sequence is CASRFQNTIYF. CDR3 nucleotide sequence: TGTGCCAGTAGGTTTCAAAACACCATATATTTT.

This chain links TRBV11-1 with TRBJ2-7; 12 bases align to TRBD1. Germline CDR1 SGHAT, CDR2 FQDESV (reference sequence). V dropped 1 base and J dropped 7; count of bases not matched to a gene: 14. CDR3 length equals 18 residues. The CDR3 loop is CASSLVSSPGQGAWEQYF. CDR3 nucleotides: TGTGCCAGCAGCTTAGTCAGCTCACCGGGACAGGGGGCTTGGGAGCAGTACTTC.

The J gene is TRBJ1-4, the V gene TRBV5-6, with 7 positions matching TRBD1. Looked up from germline, CDR1 is SGHDT and CDR2 is YYEEEE. The junction had 9 bases not matched to a gene; V was cut back by 6 bases and J by 4 bases. CDR3 size: 15 residues. The CDR3 DNA reads TGTGCCAGCACTAGTTGGGACAGAATTAATGAAAAACTGTTTTTT. Translating gives CASTSWDRINEKLFF.

The V and J genes are TRBV5-1 and TRBJ1-1, with 12 bases aligning to TRBD1. Germline assignment: CDR1 SGHRS and CDR2 YFSETQ. V was clipped by 4 bases and J by 0 bases; unmatched bases: 7. CDR3 length: 17 amino acids. The CDR3 reads CASSPRDRGLVNTEAFF. The DNA for the CDR3 is TGCGCCAGCAGCCCCCGGGACAGGGGGCTCGTGAACACTGAAGCTTTCTTT.

The chain links TRBV18 to TRBJ2-1; 10 bases match TRBD2. Germline V gene data show CDR1 as KGHSH and CDR2 as LQKENI. The CDR3 covers 17 residues. Trimming removed 1 base from V and 8 bases from J; junction bases left unmatched: 11. The CDR3 protein is CASSPLPLAGLSDEQFF. The CDR3 nucleotides read TGTGCCAGCTCACCACTCCCACTAGCGGGACTATCCGATGAGCAGTTCTTC. Combining the CDR3 with reference TRBV18 and TRBJ2-1 gives the whole variable domain NAGVMQNPRHLVRRRGQEARLRCSPMKGHSHVYWYRQLPEEGLKFMVYLQKENIIDESGMPKERFSAEFPKEGPSILRIQQVVRGDSAAYFCASSPLPLAGLSDEQFFGPGTRLTVL.

This clone was picked up one time. The chain employs TRBV7-8 and TRBJ2-7; 9 bases map to TRBD1. V dropped 4 bases and J dropped 3; count of bases not matched to a gene: 7. Germline V gene data show CDR1 as SGHVS and CDR2 as FQNEAQ. This CDR3 has 15 amino acids. The CDR3, as DNA: TGTGCCAGCAGCTCGCGGGACAGGGATTACTACGAGCAGTACTTC. This translates into CASSSRDRDYYEQYF.

This clone occurred once. The CDR3 DNA is TGTGCCAGCAGTCGTCCCGGGACAGTAAATTCACCCCTCCACTTT. Its translation: CASSRPGTVNSPLHF. V and J are TRBV6-5 and TRBJ1-6; 7 bases match TRBD1. The CDR3 extends over 15 amino acids. CDR1 is MNHEY and CDR2 is SVGAGI in the germline V gene. V lost 5 bases and J lost 7; bases outside the gene matches: 8.

The chain is built from TRBV7-6 and TRBJ2-7; tentative D call: TRBD2 (5 bases). Germline V gene lookup returns CDR1 SGHVS and CDR2 FNYEAQ. This CDR3 is 15 amino acids long. Trimming shortened V by 5 bases and J by 3 bases, and 17 bases separated the two germline ends. CDR3 in amino acids: CASSPLRGSDYEQYF. The CDR3 nucleotides are TGTGCCAGCAGCCCCCTTAGAGGGTCTGACTACGAGCAGTACTTC.

The chain joins TRBV7-9 to TRBJ2-7; TRBD1 matches 8 bases. With 4 bases clipped from V and 1 base from J, the junction kept 15 bases outside the gene matches. The CDR3 contains 18 residues. The V gene's germline CDR1 is SEHNR and CDR2 FQNEAQ (reference sequence). This CDR3 reads CASSYPGTGRATSYEQYF. In DNA form, the CDR3 reads TGTGCCAGCAGCTACCCCGGGACAGGACGAGCTACTTCCTACGAGCAGTACTTC.

This clone occurred once. V usage is TRBV5-1 and J usage is TRBJ2-7; D might be TRBD1 (6 bases). The CDR3 runs 13 residues. V was pared by 5 bases and J by 1 base, with 10 bases between. From germline, CDR1 is SGHRS and CDR2 YFSETQ. For the CDR3, the DNA is TGCGCCAGCAGAAAGGGGGAATCCTACGAGCAGTACTTC. Residues: CASRKGESYEQYF.

This rearrangement joins TRBV11-2 to TRBJ1-5; weak D call: TRBD1 (5 bases). The CDR3 has 14 amino acids. Germline CDR1 SGHAT, CDR2 FQNNGV. Trimming took off 0 bases at V and 7 bases at J, with 10 bases between the two ends. This CDR3 is CASSLDLGVQPQHF. Written as DNA, the CDR3 is TGTGCCAGCAGCTTAGATTTAGGGGTCCAGCCCCAGCATTTT.

The rearrangement links TRBV2 to TRBJ1-1; D is unresolved. Germline values: CDR1 SNHLY, CDR2 FYNNEI. The CDR3 length is 13 residues. V was clipped by 6 bases and J by 0 bases, with 8 bases between them. The CDR3 sequence: CASRLSMNTEAFF. The CDR3 region has the DNA TGTGCCAGCAGGTTGTCCATGAACACTGAAGCTTTCTTT.

A few counts support this clone. This chain links TRBV6-5 with TRBJ2-7, with 9 positions matching TRBD2. The CDR3 has 15 residues. In germline, CDR1 is MNHEY, CDR2 SVGAGI. Unmatched junction bases numbered 7, after V lost 2 bases and J lost 5 bases. The CDR3 loop reads CASSYQAGGPHEQYF. DNA of the CDR3: TGTGCCAGCAGTTACCAGGCGGGAGGGCCCCACGAGCAGTACTTC.

The chain joins TRBV10-2 to TRBJ1-2, with D hard to call. The length of the CDR3 is 16 residues. V lost 0 bases to trimming and J lost 3 bases, with 14 bases between them. CDR1 WSHSY and CDR2 SAAADI come from the germline V gene. The CDR3 DNA reads as TGCGCCAGCAGTGAGTCGCGGCTTTACGGGGACTATGGCTACACCTTC. Encoded protein: CASSESRLYGDYGYTF.

J is TRBJ2-2 and V is TRBV5-1; 8 bases map to TRBD1. This CDR3 has 15 amino acids. Germline CDR1 SGHRS, CDR2 YFSETQ. J gave up 6 bases and V 1 base, and 5 bases lay outside the gene matches. The CDR3 DNA reads as TGCGCCAGCAGCTTGTTTGGACAGGGTTCCGGGGAGCTGTTTTTT. This translates into CASSLFGQGSGELFF.

The genes are TRBV7-2 and TRBJ2-3; 15 bases are a match to TRBD2. V shed 5 bases, J shed 9 bases, and the junction held 3 bases outside the gene matches. The CDR3 covers 14 residues. Germline assignment: CDR1 SGHTA and CDR2 FQGNSA. CDR3 in DNA: TGTGCCAGCAGCCCGGGACTAGCGGGAGGCACGCAGTATTTT. Translation: CASSPGLAGGTQYF.

The chain recombines TRBV11-2 with TRBJ2-3; D ambiguous. The germline V gene encodes CDR1 SGHAT and CDR2 FQNNGV. CDR3 length: 15 residues. The V and J ends lost 3 bases and 0 bases respectively, with 10 bases between them. CDR3 in DNA: TGTGCCAGCAGCTTGTATGGGCTTAGCACAGATACGCAGTATTTT. It codes for CASSLYGLSTDTQYF.

This clone was seen only a few times. J is TRBJ2-7 and V is TRBV4-2, with 7 bases lining up with TRBD1. J was trimmed by 5 bases and V by 0 bases; bases with no gene match: 10. CDR3 length: 16 residues. Germline loops: CDR1 LGHNA, CDR2 YNFKEQ. CDR3 region: CASSQDAGDSVHEQYF. CDR3 coding DNA: TGTGCCAGCAGCCAAGATGCAGGGGACAGCGTCCACGAGCAGTACTTC.

This clone was observed a few times. This chain uses TRBV6-6 with TRBJ2-7; a weak D match, TRBD1 (6 bases). Per the germline V gene, CDR1 is MNHNY and CDR2 is SVGAGI (reference sequence). The CDR3 length is 13 residues. V lost 2 bases, J lost 3 bases, and 8 bases lay in between. The CDR3 coding sequence is TGTGCCAGCAGTTACGGGGGCGACTACGAGCAGTACTTC. This sequence encodes CASSYGGDYEQYF.

The chain carries TRBV15 and TRBJ1-1; no reliable D call. The ends were cut back, 5 bases at V and 1 base at J, with 8 bases in the middle. The CDR3 length is 13 residues. Per germline, CDR1 LNHNV and CDR2 YYDKDF (reference sequence). The CDR3 bases are TGTGCCACCAGCTTCTCCCGGAACACTGAAGCTTTCTTT. It specifies CATSFSRNTEAFF.